Each of the 18 T cell receptor beta chains below was sequenced from the same sample in a study of CD8 T cells in ankylosing spondylitis. TCRdb passed the 5' RACE reads through MiXCR, listing each CDR3 protein once. The sample lists some 130,000 distinct CDR3 sequences; just under 7.5% were seen once. The sample consisted of blood, either unsorted or a sorted T cell fraction (not recorded which). Receptor source: a female donor with ankylosing spondylitis or in good health (not recorded which).

This clonotype was found many times. The rearrangement uses TRBV13 and TRBJ1-2; D is undetermined. The germline gives CDR1 PRHDT, CDR2 FYEKMQ (reference sequence). Between the trimmed V and J ends, which lost 3 bases and 10 bases, there was a span of 12 bases. The CDR3 has 12 amino acids. In DNA form, the CDR3 reads TGTGCCAGCAGCTTGGGGTCGGTCGACTACACCTTC. This codes for CASSLGSVDYTF.

This clonotype was seen many times. The V and J genes are TRBV5-4 and TRBJ2-1; weak D call: TRBD2 (6 bases). The germline gives CDR1 SGHNT, CDR2 YYREEE (reference sequence). The CDR3 extends over 14 amino acids. Trimming pared 6 bases from V and 7 bases from J, leaving 17 bases between. CDR3 protein: CASTGSSSANEQFF. The CDR3 nucleotides read TGTGCCAGCACCGGATCCTCTAGCGCTAATGAGCAGTTCTTC.

This clonotype was detected many times. Sequence at one end of the junction differs from germline and may be a read error. The chain links TRBV29-1 to TRBJ1-2; D unclear. The CDR3 covers 11 residues. Germline V gives CDR1 SQVTM, CDR2 ANQGSEA. CDR3 residues: CSAGLNYGHTF. DNA for the CDR3: TGCAGCGCTGGCCTCAACTATGGCCACACCTTC.

This clonotype has a count of ten or more. The J gene is TRBJ2-2, the V gene TRBV12-3 or TRBV12-4; D call uncertain. V lost 3 bases to trimming and J lost 4 bases, with 15 bases between them. CDR3 size: 16 residues. CDR3 DNA sequence: TGTGCCAGCAGTTTTGCGCCCTCAGGAACCACCGGGGAGCTGTTTTTT. It specifies CASSFAPSGTTGELFF.

This clonotype was found many times. This rearrangement joins TRBV19 to TRBJ2-4; weak D call: TRBD1 (6 bases). There are 15 residues in the CDR3. Trimming took 4 bases from V and 0 from J, leaving 10 bases between them. Germline V gene sequence: CDR1 LNHDA, CDR2 SQIVND (reference sequence). The CDR3 spells CASSTTGAAKNIQYF. The CDR3 DNA reads TGTGCCAGTAGTACGACAGGTGCAGCCAAAAACATTCAGTACTTC.

This clonotype was seen ten or more times. The chain is built from TRBV6-5 and TRBJ2-1; D is possibly TRBD1 (6 bases). This CDR3 is built from 14 residues. V lost 2 bases and J 10 bases, leaving 15 bases between the germline ends. Germline values: CDR1 MNHEY, CDR2 SVGAGI. DNA of the CDR3: TGTGCCAGCAGTTACACCCTTGGCAGGGGCGAGCAGTTCTTC. Protein sequence: CASSYTLGRGEQFF.

The chain uses TRBV10-3 and TRBJ2-7, with 9 nucleotides matching TRBD1. The CDR3 totals 17 residues. The germline gives CDR1 ENHRY, CDR2 SYGVKD. V lost 6 bases to trimming and J lost 5 bases; unmatched junction nucleotides: 17. The CDR3 sequence: CAISPQTTGGRRDEQYF. CDR3 DNA: TGTGCCATCAGCCCCCAAACGACAGGGGGACGTCGCGACGAGCAGTACTTC.

This clonotype was recorded many times. The chain links TRBV12-3 or TRBV12-4 to TRBJ2-1; maybe TRBD1 (5 bases). V was trimmed by 6 bases and J by 9 bases, leaving 9 bases between them. The length of the CDR3 is 11 residues. CDR3 residues: CASRGAAEQFF. The CDR3 coding sequence is TGTGCCAGCAGAGGGGCGGCTGAGCAGTTCTTC.

The table lists this clonotype with a few counts. This chain connects TRBV2 to TRBJ2-3, with 7 bases matching TRBD2. CDR3 size: 15 residues. CDR1 is SNHLY and CDR2 is FYNNEI in the germline V gene. The J segment lost 3 bases and the V segment lost 7 bases, leaving 10 bases of the junction unmatched. The CDR3: CASNQGGFSTDTQYF. DNA for the CDR3: TGTGCCAGCAACCAGGGAGGGTTCTCGACAGATACGCAGTATTTT.

The table lists this clonotype with many counts. The gene calls are TRBV12-3 or TRBV12-4 and TRBJ1-3; a weak D match, TRBD1 (6 bases). Trimming took 9 bases from V and 4 from J, leaving 10 bases between them. The CDR3 sequence is 12 residues long. This chain's CDR3 is CASQGNGNTIYF. For the CDR3, the DNA is TGTGCCAGTCAGGGGAACGGAAACACCATATATTTT.

This clonotype was counted many times. The chain carries TRBV30 and TRBJ2-7; perhaps D is TRBD1 or TRBD2 (5 bases each). The CDR3 length is 13 residues. Germline loops: CDR1 GTSNPN, CDR2 SVGIG (reference sequence). Trimming took off 2 bases at V and 5 bases at J, with 13 bases between the two ends. CDR3 sequence reads: CAWSLWGWHEQYF. For the CDR3, the DNA is TGTGCCTGGAGTCTCTGGGGGTGGCACGAGCAGTACTTC. Using reference TRBV30 and TRBJ2-7 for the parts outside the CDR3, the full variable domain is SQTIHQWPATLVQPVGSPLSLECTVEGTSNPNLYWYRQAAGRGLQLLFYSVGIGQISSEVPQNLSASRPQDRQFILSSKKLLLSDSGFYLCAWSLWGWHEQYFGPGTRLTVT.

This clonotype was found many times. The V gene is TRBV5-1, the J gene TRBJ1-1; no clear D. Germline V lookup: CDR1 SGHRS, CDR2 YFSETQ. Trimming shortened V by 2 bases and J by 3 bases, and 8 bases separated the two germline ends. This CDR3 region has 13 residues. The CDR3 region is CASSFRVDTEAFF. The CDR3 nucleotides are TGCGCCAGCAGCTTCCGGGTGGACACTGAAGCTTTCTTT.

V and J are TRBV7-9 and TRBJ2-5; TRBD1 agrees at 8 bases. The CDR3 runs 14 residues. The germline gives CDR1 SEHNR, CDR2 FQNEAQ (reference sequence). J was trimmed by 4 bases and V by 4 bases; bases with no gene match: 5. The CDR3 region is CASSWTGYSETQYF. In nucleotides, the CDR3 is TGTGCCAGCAGCTGGACAGGGTATTCAGAGACCCAGTACTTC.

The sample holds many counts of this clonotype. This chain connects TRBV4-1 to TRBJ1-3; D is perhaps TRBD1 (5 bases). Per the germline V gene, CDR1 is MGHRA and CDR2 is YSYEKL. V dropped 4 bases and J dropped 4 bases, with 11 bases sitting between them. CDR3 length equals 14 residues. CDR3 sequence reads: CASSRGGEGNTIYF. For the CDR3, the DNA is TGCGCCAGCAGCCGGGGAGGGGAAGGAAACACCATATATTTT.

Remarks on this clonotype: At one of its ends the junction is not consistent with the germline gene, which may arise from a read error. The chain recombines TRBV3-1 with TRBJ2-1; a possible D gene is TRBD2 (6 bases). The CDR3 is 17 residues long. From germline, CDR1 is LGHDT and CDR2 YNNKEL (reference sequence). As DNA, the CDR3 is TGTGCCTCCAGCCAAGATATCGGGTGGGACTCCTACAATGAGCACTTCTTC. This sequence encodes CASSQDIGWDSYNEHFF.

This clonotype appeared a few times. The chain has TRBV5-1 and TRBJ1-2; the D gene is possibly TRBD1 (5 bases). There are 14 residues in the CDR3. The germline V gene encodes CDR1 SGHRS and CDR2 YFSETQ. Trimming took off 0 bases at V and 3 bases at J, with 9 bases between the two ends. The CDR3 sequence: CASSLALGDYGYTF. The CDR3 bases are TGCGCCAGCAGCTTGGCCTTGGGGGACTATGGCTACACCTTC.

In its sample, this clonotype was seen many times. The genes are TRBV5-1 and TRBJ2-3; 7 bases are shared with TRBD1. V trimming: 6 bases; J trimming: 5 bases; junction bases outside the gene matches: 9. The CDR3 contains 14 residues. CDR1 and CDR2 (germline): SGHRS, YFSETQ. CDR3 loop: CASNQGQEEDTQYF. CDR3 DNA: TGCGCCAGCAACCAAGGACAGGAAGAAGATACGCAGTATTTT.

This clonotype was recorded at least ten times. The genes are TRBV4-3 and TRBJ1-2; D is perhaps TRBD1 (5 bases). Germline lookup yields CDR1 LGHNA and CDR2 YSLEER. The CDR3 consists of 15 residues. Trimming removed 0 bases at V and 6 bases at J, with 14 bases between. The CDR3 protein is CASSQDRPWGDGYTF. DNA for the CDR3: TGCGCCAGCAGCCAAGATAGACCCTGGGGGGATGGCTACACCTTC.